This T cell receptor beta chain came from a study of control samples from healthy donors and cancer patients. Sequencing was performed with immunoSEQ multiplex PCR; in TCRdb, only in-frame clones are kept and a portion is missing. The table lists about 110,000 clones, approximately 88% of them singletons. CDR3 length: 15 amino acids. The germline CDR1 and CDR2 sequences are SNHLY and FYNNEI. The V gene end was trimmed by 7 bases and the J gene end by 1 base; junction bases not matched to a gene: 7. This sequence originates from an older woman with lung cancer. The chain is built from TRBV2 and TRBJ2-5; 9 nucleotides line up with TRBD2. The sample taken for sequencing was PBMCs. The CDR3 sequence: CASKGLAGVQETQYF. The CDR3 nucleotides read TGTGCCAGCAAGGGACTAGCTGGGGTCCAAGAGACCCAGTACTTC.